The present T cell receptor beta chain was sequenced within a study of radiotherapy plus CTLA-4 blockade in lung cancer. Study-wide results and caveats: Peripheral blood showed expansion of tumor-derived TCR clones after radiotherapy and ipilimumab.

The germline CDR1 and CDR2 sequences are SNHLY and FYNNEI. The CDR3 contains 15 residues. The V segment lost 4 bases and the J segment 3 bases; nucleotides outside the gene matches: 5. Repertoires were generated with immunoSEQ multiplex PCR, while TCRdb's copy carries only in-frame clones and drops some. The sample holds 13,000 to 15,000 clones; roughly 72% are singletons and the top ten take roughly 50%. Comments on this clone: Its antigen is unknown.

The material sequenced was peripheral blood, taken from a patient treated with radiotherapy plus ipilimumab. The TCR originated in a human donor with non-small cell lung cancer whose response to radiotherapy plus ipilimumab could not be evaluated. V is TRBV2 and J is TRBJ2-2; TRBD1 aligns across 7 bases. The DNA for the CDR3 is TGTGCCAGCAGTGTCGAGGGGGCCTACACCGGGGAGCTGTTTTTT. Translated: CASSVEGAYTGELFF.